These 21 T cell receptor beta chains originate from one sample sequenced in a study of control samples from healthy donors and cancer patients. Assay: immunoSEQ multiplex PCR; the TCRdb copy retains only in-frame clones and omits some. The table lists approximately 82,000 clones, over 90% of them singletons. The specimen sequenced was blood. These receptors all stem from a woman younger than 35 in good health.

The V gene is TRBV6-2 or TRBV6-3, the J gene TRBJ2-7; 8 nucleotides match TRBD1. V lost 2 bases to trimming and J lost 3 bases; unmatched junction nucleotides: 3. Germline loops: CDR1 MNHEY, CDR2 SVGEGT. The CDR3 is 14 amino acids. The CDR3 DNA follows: TGTGCCAGCAGTTACGACAGGGGAGGCTACGAGCAGTACTTC. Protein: CASSYDRGGYEQYF.

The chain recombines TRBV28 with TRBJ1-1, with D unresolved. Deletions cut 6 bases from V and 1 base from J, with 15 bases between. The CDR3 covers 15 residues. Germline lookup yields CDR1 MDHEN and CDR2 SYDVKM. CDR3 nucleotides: TGTGCCAGCAGCCCCGGACGGGGATCGAACACTGAAGCTTTCTTT. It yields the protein CASSPGRGSNTEAFF.

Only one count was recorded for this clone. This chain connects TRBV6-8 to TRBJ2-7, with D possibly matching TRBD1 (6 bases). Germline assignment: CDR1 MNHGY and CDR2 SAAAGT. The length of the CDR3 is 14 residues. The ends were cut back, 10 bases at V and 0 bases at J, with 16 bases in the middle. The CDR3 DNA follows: TGTGCCATCGCGCACAGGGTAATCTCCTACGAGCAGTACTTC. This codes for CAIAHRVISYEQYF.

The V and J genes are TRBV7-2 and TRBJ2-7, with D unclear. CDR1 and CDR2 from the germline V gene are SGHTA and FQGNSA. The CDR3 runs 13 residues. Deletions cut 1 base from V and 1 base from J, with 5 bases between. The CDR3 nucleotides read TGTGCCAGCAGCTTAGTCCAGTCCTACGAGCAGTACTTC. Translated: CASSLVQSYEQYF.

CDR3 protein: CASSSGAGANVLTF. The CDR3 DNA reads TGTGCCAGCAGCTCAGGCGCGGGGGCCAACGTCCTGACTTTC. The chain joins TRBV11-3 to TRBJ2-6; no clear D gene. This CDR3 comprises 14 residues. From germline, CDR1 is SGHNT and CDR2 YENEEA. The ends were cut back, 4 bases at V and 4 bases at J, with 8 bases in the middle.

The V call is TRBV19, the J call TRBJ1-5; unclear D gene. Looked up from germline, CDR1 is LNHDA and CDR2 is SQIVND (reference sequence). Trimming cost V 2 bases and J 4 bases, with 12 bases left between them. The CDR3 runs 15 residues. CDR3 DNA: TGTGCCAGTAGTATAATTCTCGGGGTTAATCAGCCCCAGCATTTT. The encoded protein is CASSIILGVNQPQHF.

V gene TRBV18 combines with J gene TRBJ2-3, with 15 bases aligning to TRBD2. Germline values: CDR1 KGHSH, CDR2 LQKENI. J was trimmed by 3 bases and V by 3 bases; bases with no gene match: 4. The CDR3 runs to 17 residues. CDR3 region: CASSPSGLAGGTDTQYF. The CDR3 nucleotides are TGTGCCAGCTCACCCTCGGGACTAGCGGGGGGAACAGATACGCAGTATTTT.

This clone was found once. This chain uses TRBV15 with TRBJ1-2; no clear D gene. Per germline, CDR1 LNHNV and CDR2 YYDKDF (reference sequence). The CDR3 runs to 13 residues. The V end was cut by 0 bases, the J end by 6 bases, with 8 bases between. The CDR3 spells CATSREVQHGYTF. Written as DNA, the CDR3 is TGTGCCACCAGCAGAGAGGTGCAGCATGGCTACACCTTC.

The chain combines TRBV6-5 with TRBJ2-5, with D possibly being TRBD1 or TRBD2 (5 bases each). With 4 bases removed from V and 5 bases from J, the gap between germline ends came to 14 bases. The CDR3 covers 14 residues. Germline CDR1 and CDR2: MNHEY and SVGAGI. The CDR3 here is CASSLGHRGETQYF. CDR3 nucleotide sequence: TGTGCCAGCAGTTTGGGGCACCGAGGGGAGACCCAGTACTTC.

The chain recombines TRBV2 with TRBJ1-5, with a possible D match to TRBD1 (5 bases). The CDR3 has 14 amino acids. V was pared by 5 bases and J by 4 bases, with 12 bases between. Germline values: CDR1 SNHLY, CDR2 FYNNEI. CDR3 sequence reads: CASSPGPYNQPQHF. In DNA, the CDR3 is TGTGCCAGCAGTCCGGGACCCTATAATCAGCCCCAGCATTTT.

The CDR3 is CASSESAAYNSPLHF. CDR3 bases: TGTGCCAGCAGCGAGTCAGCGGCCTATAATTCACCCCTCCACTTT. The chain has TRBV9 and TRBJ1-6; D not certain. V lost 3 bases and J lost 2, with 9 bases in between. Germline CDR1 SGDLS, CDR2 YYNGEE. CDR3 length equals 15 residues.

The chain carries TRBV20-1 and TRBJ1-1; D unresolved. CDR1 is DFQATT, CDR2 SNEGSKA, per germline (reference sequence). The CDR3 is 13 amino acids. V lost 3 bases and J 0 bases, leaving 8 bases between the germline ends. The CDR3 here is CSASHGVNTEAFF. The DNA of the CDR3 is TGCAGTGCTAGTCACGGAGTGAACACTGAAGCTTTCTTT.

CDR3 sequence (DNA): TGTGCCAGCAGCGATACAGGGGGCCCAGCCCAAGAGACCCAGTACTTC. This gives the protein CASSDTGGPAQETQYF. The J gene is TRBJ2-5, the V gene TRBV7-8; 9 nucleotides line up with TRBD1. The CDR3 length is 16 residues. The germline gives CDR1 SGHVS, CDR2 FQNEAQ. Trimming cost V 5 bases and J 1 base; bases outside gene matches: 8. Complete variable domain (other parts from reference TRBV7-8 and TRBJ2-5): GAGVSQSPRYKVAKRGQDVALRCDPISGHVSLFWYQQALGQGPEFLTYFQNEAQLDKSGLPSDRFFAERPEGSVSTLKIQRTQQEDSAVYLCASSDTGGPAQETQYFGPGTRLLVL.

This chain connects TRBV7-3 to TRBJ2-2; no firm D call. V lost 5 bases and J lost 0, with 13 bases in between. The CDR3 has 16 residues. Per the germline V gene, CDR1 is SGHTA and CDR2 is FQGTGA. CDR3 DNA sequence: TGTGCCAGCAGCCCCCGGGCCATTTCGAACACCGGGGAGCTGTTTTTT. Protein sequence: CASSPRAISNTGELFF.

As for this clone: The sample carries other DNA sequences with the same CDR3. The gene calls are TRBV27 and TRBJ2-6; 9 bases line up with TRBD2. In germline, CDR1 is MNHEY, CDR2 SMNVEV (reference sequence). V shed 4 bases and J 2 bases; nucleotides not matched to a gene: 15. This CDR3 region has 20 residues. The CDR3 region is CASSSPIGAGGPPGANVLTF. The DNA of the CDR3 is TGTGCCAGCAGTTCCCCAATCGGGGCGGGGGGGCCCCCTGGGGCCAACGTCCTGACTTTC.

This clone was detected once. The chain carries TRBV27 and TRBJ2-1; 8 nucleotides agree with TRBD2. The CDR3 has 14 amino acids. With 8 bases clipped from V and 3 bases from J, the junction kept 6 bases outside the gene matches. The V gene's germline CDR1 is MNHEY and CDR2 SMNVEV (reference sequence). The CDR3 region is CASGPSGFYNEQFF. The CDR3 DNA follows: TGTGCCAGCGGACCTAGCGGGTTCTACAATGAGCAGTTCTTC.

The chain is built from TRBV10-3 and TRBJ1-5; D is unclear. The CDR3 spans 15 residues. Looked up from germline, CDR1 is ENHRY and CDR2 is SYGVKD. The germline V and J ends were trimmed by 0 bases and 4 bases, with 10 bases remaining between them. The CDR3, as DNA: TGTGCCATCAGTGAGTCGGACGGTAGAAATCAGCCCCAGCATTTT. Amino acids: CAISESDGRNQPQHF.

This CDR3 reads CASSFLRYAEAFF. The CDR3 coding sequence is TGTGCCAGCAGCTTTCTCCGATACGCTGAAGCTTTCTTT. This chain joins TRBV7-9 and TRBJ1-1, with no clear D. Trimming took 3 bases from V and 6 from J, leaving 11 bases between them. Germline-derived CDR1 and CDR2 are SEHNR and FQNEAQ (reference sequence). The CDR3 runs to 13 residues.

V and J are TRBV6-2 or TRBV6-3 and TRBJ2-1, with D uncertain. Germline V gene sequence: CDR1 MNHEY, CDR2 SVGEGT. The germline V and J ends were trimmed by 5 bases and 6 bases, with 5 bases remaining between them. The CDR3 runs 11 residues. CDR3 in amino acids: CASSSSNEQFF. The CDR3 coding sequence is TGTGCCAGCAGTAGCAGCAATGAGCAGTTCTTC.

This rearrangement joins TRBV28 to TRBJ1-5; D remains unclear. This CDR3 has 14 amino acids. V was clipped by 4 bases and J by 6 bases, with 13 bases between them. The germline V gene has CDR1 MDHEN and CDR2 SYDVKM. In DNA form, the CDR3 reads TGTGCCAGCAGTTGGGGAGTTTTGGCTCAGCCCCAGCATTTT. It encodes CASSWGVLAQPQHF.

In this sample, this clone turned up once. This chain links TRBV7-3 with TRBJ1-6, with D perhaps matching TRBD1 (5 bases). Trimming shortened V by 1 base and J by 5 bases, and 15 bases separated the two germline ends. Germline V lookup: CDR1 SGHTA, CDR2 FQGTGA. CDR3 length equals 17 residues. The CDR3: CASSLNGGRANNSPLHF. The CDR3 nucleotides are TGTGCCAGCAGCTTAAATGGCGGCAGGGCTAATAATTCACCCCTCCACTTT.